Detailed here is one TCR beta chain. Using the 5' RACE reads, TCRdb records one entry per CDR3 protein without DNA. Here the sample table reports a few hundred thousand distinct CDR3 sequences. CDR3 size: 16 residues. CDR1 and CDR2 from the germline V gene are LGHNA and YNFKEQ. The sample belongs to a study of monozygotic twins with inflammatory bowel disease. This TCR derives from a human donor with ulcerative colitis or Crohn's disease, or a healthy co-twin of an affected twin (not recorded which). V usage is TRBV4-2 and J usage is TRBJ2-7; with no DNA, the TCRdb D assignment of TRBD2 cannot be verified. Sample: blood. CDR3 in amino acids: CASSQDPSGGIYEQYF.